These 13 T cell receptor beta chains share one sample of origin, sequenced in a study of T cells in Graves' hyperthyroidism and ophthalmopathy. Researchers took RNA transcripts and amplified the TCR beta CDR3 regions from them. A set of HTBI primers served as the primers for a first-round RT-PCR of the TCR CDR3. TCRdb re-called the multiplex PCR reads through MiXCR, storing one row per CDR3 protein. The repertoire holds about 620,000 distinct CDR3 sequences, around 15% seen once, with around 3.9% in the top ten. Input material: blood. These receptor sequences come from a woman in her thirties with Graves' hyperthyroidism.

This clonotype was detected ten times or more. The rearrangement uses TRBV7-9 and TRBJ2-4; TRBD1 or TRBD2 may be the D gene (5 bases each). The CDR3 length is 11 residues. Trimming cost V 11 bases and J 6 bases, with 11 bases left between them. Per the germline V gene, CDR1 is SEHNR and CDR2 is FQNEAQ (reference sequence). The CDR3 sequence is CAGGEANIQYF. Here the CDR3 DNA reads TGTGCCGGGGGAGAGGCAAACATTCAGTACTTC.

Only a few counts were recorded for this clonotype. V and J are TRBV6-1 and TRBJ2-6, with D hard to call. The CDR3 length is 15 residues. Germline V gives CDR1 MNHNS, CDR2 SASEGT. Deletions cut 6 bases from V and 0 bases from J, with 9 bases between. CDR3 bases: TGTGCCAGCAGACCCTGGACCTCTGGGGCCAACGTCCTGACTTTC. Translating it yields CASRPWTSGANVLTF.

This clonotype was detected a few times. The chain joins TRBV11-3 to TRBJ1-1, with 7 bases identical to TRBD1. Germline trimming cut 5 bases from V and 5 bases from J; bases unmatched to any gene: 14. This CDR3 is built from 16 residues. Germline V gene lookup returns CDR1 SGHNT and CDR2 YENEEA. CDR3 coding DNA: TGTGCCAGCAGCCGGGACAACAGGGGATGGGGGACTGAAGCTTTCTTT. Its translation is CASSRDNRGWGTEAFF.

This chain uses TRBV19 with TRBJ2-7; TRBD1 agrees at 8 bases. Germline V gives CDR1 LNHDA, CDR2 SQIVND (reference sequence). V dropped 0 bases and J dropped 4; count of bases not matched to a gene: 5. This CDR3 has 15 amino acids. The CDR3 reads CASSIDGTGPYEQYF. In nucleotides, the CDR3 is TGTGCCAGTAGTATAGACGGGACAGGACCGTACGAGCAGTACTTC. Using reference TRBV19 and TRBJ2-7 for the parts outside the CDR3, the full variable domain is DGGITQSPKYLFRKEGQNVTLSCEQNLNHDAMYWYRQDPGQGLRLIYYSQIVNDFQKGDIAEGYSVSREKKESFPLTVTSAQKNPTAFYLCASSIDGTGPYEQYFGPGTRLTVT.

Comments on this clonotype: It may be a read error: a sequence one base away is much more abundant. V and J are TRBV20-1 and TRBJ2-5; 8 positions match TRBD2. Germline V gene sequence: CDR1 DFQATT, CDR2 SNEGSKA (reference sequence). This CDR3 has 15 residues. The CDR3 protein is CSAGPAGVAQETRYF. For the CDR3, the DNA is TGCAGTGCTGGCCCAGCGGGAGTAGCTCAAGAGACCCGGTACTTC.

This clonotype was seen a handful of times. The chain employs TRBV28 and TRBJ2-7, with a tentative D call TRBD2 (6 bases). There are 14 residues in the CDR3. The ends were cut back, 3 bases at V and 3 bases at J, with 12 bases in the middle. Germline CDR1 MDHEN, CDR2 SYDVKM. The CDR3 region has the DNA TGTGCCAGCAGTTTCGCTAGCGTGGACTACGAGCAGTACTTC. Its protein product is CASSFASVDYEQYF.

In its sample, this clonotype was seen many times. This chain connects TRBV7-2 to TRBJ1-4; possible D gene TRBD1, 6 bases. Germline-derived CDR1 and CDR2 are SGHTA and FQGNSA. This CDR3 has 16 amino acids. Trimming removed 5 bases at V and 0 bases at J, with 13 bases between. CDR3 DNA: TGTGCCAGCAGCGTGGACAGCTCTGCAACTAATGAAAAACTGTTTTTT. This sequence encodes CASSVDSSATNEKLFF.

There are many counts of this clonotype. V is TRBV6-1 and J is TRBJ2-5; 9 nucleotides match TRBD1. J gave up 5 bases and V 6 bases, and 10 bases lay outside the gene matches. Germline V gene sequence: CDR1 MNHNS, CDR2 SASEGT. The CDR3 extends over 15 amino acids. CDR3 DNA: TGTGCCAGCAGAGCCGACAGGGGGGACCTCGAGACCCAGTACTTC. It encodes CASRADRGDLETQYF.

The gene calls are TRBV5-5 and TRBJ2-1; the match to TRBD2 covers 11 bases. The CDR3 spans 17 residues. The ends lost 3 bases at V and 0 bases at J; junction bases unmatched: 5. Germline CDR1 reads SGHKS; CDR2 reads YYEKEE (reference sequence). The CDR3 region has the DNA TGTGCCAGCAGCTCAGGACTAGCGGGTAGCTCCTACAATGAGCAGTTCTTC. As protein: CASSSGLAGSSYNEQFF.

The chain employs TRBV9 and TRBJ1-5; weak D call: TRBD1 (5 bases). V was pared by 3 bases and J by 0 bases, with 7 bases between. The CDR3 extends over 14 amino acids. Per the germline V gene, CDR1 is SGDLS and CDR2 is YYNGEE. CDR3 loop: CASSARGSNQPQHF. CDR3 DNA: TGTGCCAGCAGCGCGAGGGGTAGCAATCAGCCCCAGCATTTT.

This clonotype appeared many times. The V and J genes are TRBV7-2 and TRBJ1-5; the D is unclear. Looked up from germline, CDR1 is SGHTA and CDR2 is FQGNSA. Trimming removed 1 base at V and 0 bases at J, with 22 bases between. The CDR3 has 20 amino acids. Here the CDR3 reads CASSLGNQEGIFYSNQPQHF. CDR3 bases: TGTGCCAGCAGCTTAGGCAATCAGGAGGGCATATTTTATAGCAATCAGCCCCAGCATTTT.

This chain uses TRBV7-8 with TRBJ1-6, with D hard to call. Germline-derived CDR1 and CDR2 are SGHVS and FQNEAQ. This CDR3 comprises 16 residues. Trimming stripped 1 base from V and 2 bases from J, with 9 bases between. The CDR3 nucleotides read TGTGCCAGCAGCTTAGAGACCGAAACCTATAATTCACCCCTCCACTTT. Its translation is CASSLETETYNSPLHF.

The rearrangement uses TRBV14 and TRBJ2-4; D remains unclear. Trimming removed 0 bases from V and 0 bases from J, with 33 bases in between. Germline CDR1 reads SGHDN; CDR2 reads FVKESK. This CDR3 region has 24 residues. CDR3 in amino acids: CASSQETEERSSHNPPLAKNIQYF. The DNA of the CDR3 is TGTGCCAGCAGCCAAGAGACTGAAGAGCGATCCTCCCACAATCCCCCCCTAGCCAAAAACATTCAGTACTTC.